A single TCR beta chain is shown here with its context. Its matching antigen is unknown. This entry comes from a study of cytomegalovirus exposure and HLA in healthy donors. General study results and limits: An analysis that came later showed most CMV-associated TCR beta chains appearing HLA-restricted. Some V segments, TRBV6-2 and TRBV6-3 among them, were indistinguishable and were therefore excluded.

This CDR3 is 15 amino acids long. CDR1 is KGHSH, CDR2 LQKENI, per germline. With 5 bases clipped from V and 4 bases from J, the junction kept 6 bases outside the gene matches. PCR primers comprised 60 Vbeta and 13 Jbeta primers. Libraries were prepared by immunoSEQ multiplex PCR; TCRdb keeps only in-frame clonotypes and omits some of them. The sample carries about 160,000 clones, 80% recorded once. Sample: PBMCs. The sequence came from a woman in her 50s in good health and CMV-seronegative. The rearrangement joins TRBV18 to TRBJ2-1; 9 positions agree with TRBD1. CDR3 bases: TGTGCCAGCTCAGCGGGACAGGGCCTTTACAATGAGCAGTTCTTC. Its protein is CASSAGQGLYNEQFF.